The source of this T cell receptor (beta chain) is a study of T cells in localized non-small cell lung cancer (dated by TCRdb to the early 2020s). Study-wide context: T cell repertoires of some 240 early-stage NSCLC patients were analyzed, with tumors being compared against uninvolved tumor-adjacent lungs. Of the NSCLC patients, 129 were male and around 99 were female, and the mean age was about 69 years. All 240 or so NSCLC patients in the cohort were treatment-naive and had localized lung tumors that were resected. Findings and caveats that apply to the study as a whole: Uninvolved tumor-adjacent lung showed the highest T cell clonality, higher than tumor, which suggests more focused antigenic responses in the uninvolved tumor-adjacent lung. Higher T cell density in blood was associated with longer overall survival, whereas higher clonality in adjacent lung was associated with shorter survival. Because of the exploratory design, TCR variables were selected using unadjusted p-values without false-discovery rate correction. A median of roughly 60 of the top 100 tumor clones were detected in paired uninvolved adjacent lung, and 28 of these tumor clones were also found among the top 100 clones of the paired uninvolved adjacent lung. Multi-region tumor sequencing was not performed, so intratumor heterogeneity could not be excluded.

At diagnosis, tumor, uninvolved tumor-adjacent lung and peripheral blood were collected and then preserved as a mix of FFPE and fresh-frozen material. Blood samples were analyzed as peripheral blood mononuclear cells for TCR repertoire profiling. TCR beta CDR3 regions were sequenced from DNA using the immunoSEQ Assay. The authors' pipeline ran thus. T cell density was computed as TCR beta template counts normalized to usable DNA estimated by amplifying housekeeping genes. Using the preseqR package, richness was estimated by extrapolating to 120,000 templates for tissue samples and 400,000 templates for PBMC samples. Clonality was defined by subtracting Pielou's evenness from one. Differential abundance testing on productive amino-acid clonotypes, with a minimum total count of 5 and an alpha of 0.1, was used to identify tissue-enriched TCRs. The Jaccard Index and the Morisita Overlap Index were used to measure repertoire overlap between compartments. GLIPH grouped TCR beta CDR3s together with public tetramer-defined viral CDR3s, and a viral motif had to include at least three viral sequences and show V-gene enrichment. The immuneACCESS repertoire file appears here via TCRdb, limited to in-frame rearrangements. These files lack a portion of the clones; in checked studies, under half of the deficit traces to unresolved V genes, and the cause of the others is not known. V and J calls and clone size come straight from that table; D and trimming were deduced from the DNA. Counted in this sample were some 72,000 clones; around four fifths of them appeared once. The biggest ten clones account for about 2.7% of the sample.

The germline ends are 15 bases apart after V is trimmed by 7 bases and J by 3 bases. Reading the germline V gene (reference sequence) gives CDR1 LNHDA and CDR2 SQIVND. The CDR3 goes from the cysteine to the phenylalanine over 15 residues. Only the CDR3 region is kept as DNA, spanning 45 bases read in frame from base 1. This clone turned up a few times. Its antigen is not yet known. No base-level quality is on record; no much larger clone is a single base apart. The source is a man aged 40 to 75 with stage I lung adenocarcinoma. The input for sequencing was peripheral blood, taken before any cancer treatment. Recombination joined TRBV19 with TRBJ2-2, with no confidently assigned D gene. The CDR3 region reads CASTPTPGYTGELFF. In nucleotide form, the sequence is TGTGCCAGTACCCCAACTCCCGGTTACACCGGGGAGCTGTTTTTT.